Each of the 20 T cell receptor beta chains below was sequenced from the same sample in a study of beta chain features in type 1 diabetes. Whole-study results and caveats: Researchers report that Type 1 diabetes patients had moderately but significantly shorter TCRB CDR3s across all four CD4+ subsets.

Expressed TCRB transcripts got sequenced, as all isolated RNA was reverse transcribed. Measured with immunoSEQ multiplex PCR; TCRdb has only the in-frame clones, and not every one. The sample yields 130,000 or so clones, around 9% seen once. The antigens these receptors bind are not known. Sequences were obtained from central memory CD4+ T cells from blood. These receptors came from a young man with type 1 diabetes.

This clone was counted many times. This rearrangement joins TRBV2 to TRBJ2-1; D remains ambiguous. The germline V and J ends were trimmed by 7 bases and 12 bases, with 13 bases remaining between them. Per germline, CDR1 SNHLY and CDR2 FYNNEI. The CDR3 runs 11 residues. The CDR3 protein is CASTSGVGQFF. DNA for the CDR3: TGTGCCAGCACCTCGGGTGTGGGGCAGTTCTTC.

This clone was counted at least ten times. CDR3 DNA sequence: TGTGCCAGCAAAGGGGATTACGCTGAAGCTTTCTTT. Its protein product is CASKGDYAEAFF. V is TRBV2 and J is TRBJ1-1; D perhaps matches TRBD1 (5 bases). The CDR3 sequence is 12 residues long. The ends were cut back, 7 bases at V and 6 bases at J, with 12 bases in the middle. The germline CDR1 and CDR2 sequences are SNHLY and FYNNEI.

This clone came up a few times. This rearrangement joins TRBV10-3 to TRBJ2-6; TRBD1 might be the D (5 bases). Trimming pared 2 bases from V and 2 bases from J, leaving 7 bases between. The CDR3 loop spans 15 amino acids. Looked up from germline, CDR1 is ENHRY and CDR2 is SYGVKD. This CDR3 is CAISEEQAGANVLTF. CDR3 nucleotides: TGTGCCATCAGTGAGGAACAGGCTGGGGCCAACGTCCTGACTTTC.

The V gene is TRBV11-2, the J gene TRBJ2-5; 9 bases fit TRBD2. The CDR3 loop spans 16 amino acids. With V trimmed by 1 base and J by 2 bases, 5 bases remained unmatched. The germline gives CDR1 SGHAT, CDR2 FQNNGV. The CDR3 sequence: CASSLVGGGAQETQYF. In DNA, the CDR3 is TGTGCCAGCAGCTTAGTTGGCGGGGGGGCTCAAGAGACCCAGTACTTC.

This clone was detected a few times. The rearrangement joins TRBV9 to TRBJ2-2, with a tentative D call TRBD2 (6 bases). The CDR3 runs 15 residues. Germline CDR1 SGDLS, CDR2 YYNGEE. Trimming pared 4 bases from V and 4 bases from J, leaving 14 bases between. For the CDR3, the DNA is TGTGCCAGCAGCAGGAGGGGCCTTGGCACCGGGGAGCTGTTTTTT. Its translation: CASSRRGLGTGELFF.

V is TRBV5-6 and J is TRBJ2-5; perhaps TRBD1 as D (5 bases). With 5 bases removed from V and 4 bases from J, the gap between germline ends came to 18 bases. Germline assignment: CDR1 SGHDT and CDR2 YYEEEE. CDR3 length equals 15 residues. CDR3 sequence reads: CASSWKEGVRETQYF. For the CDR3, the DNA is TGTGCCAGCAGTTGGAAGGAAGGGGTCCGAGAGACCCAGTACTTC. The whole variable domain, remainder taken from reference TRBV5-6 and TRBJ2-5, is DAGVTQSPTHLIKTRGQQVTLRCSPKSGHDTVSWYQQALGQGPQFIFQYYEEEERQRGNFPDRFSGHQFPNYSSELNVNALLLGDSALYLCASSWKEGVRETQYFGPGTRLLVL.

The chain recombines TRBV7-9 with TRBJ2-1; 7 bases line up with TRBD2. Germline values: CDR1 SEHNR, CDR2 FQNEAQ (reference sequence). Losses at the gene ends were 4 bases for V and 0 bases for J; bases not matched to a gene: 12. This CDR3 is 18 amino acids long. The CDR3 here is CASSSSIWGGGSYNEQFF. The CDR3 DNA sequence: TGTGCCAGCAGCTCCAGCATTTGGGGCGGGGGCTCCTACAATGAGCAGTTCTTC.

V and J are TRBV9 and TRBJ2-1, with D uncertain. This CDR3 has 14 residues. The ends were cut back, 2 bases at V and 0 bases at J, with 6 bases in the middle. Germline CDR1 reads SGDLS; CDR2 reads YYNGEE. In DNA form, the CDR3 reads TGTGCCAGCAGCGTGTCCTACTCCTACAATGAGCAGTTCTTC. Translating gives CASSVSYSYNEQFF.

DNA for the CDR3: TGTGCCAGCAGCGAAGGGGGGGGTGGCTACACCTTC. Translating gives CASSEGGGGYTF. The V gene is TRBV21-1, the J gene TRBJ1-2. TRBV21-1 is an annotated pseudogene. This CDR3 spans 12 amino acids.

This clone was seen a few times. In nucleotides, the CDR3 is TGTGCCAGCAGCTCCCGGGACACGTCCTACGAGCAGTACTTC. It is translated as CASSSRDTSYEQYF. The chain carries TRBV5-6 and TRBJ2-7; perhaps TRBD1 as D (6 bases). Germline lookup yields CDR1 SGHDT and CDR2 YYEEEE. CDR3 size: 14 residues. V dropped 3 bases and J dropped 1 base, with 11 bases sitting between them.

This chain links TRBV10-3 with TRBJ2-6; 9 nucleotides agree with TRBD1. Germline CDR1 is ENHRY and CDR2 is SYGVKD. J was trimmed by 4 bases and V by 4 bases; bases with no gene match: 11. The CDR3 extends over 18 amino acids. The DNA for the CDR3 is TGTGCCATCAGTGGATCAAGGGGGACAGGGCGCGGGGCCAACGTCCTGACTTTC. It translates to CAISGSRGTGRGANVLTF.

This clone has a handful of counts. This chain connects TRBV9 to TRBJ2-5; 11 positions agree with TRBD1. V trimming: 4 bases; J trimming: 4 bases; junction bases outside the gene matches: 9. There are 16 residues in the CDR3. Germline V gene data show CDR1 as SGDLS and CDR2 as YYNGEE. This chain's CDR3 is CASSSSPGTGGETQYF. CDR3 nucleotides: TGTGCCAGCAGCTCCTCCCCTGGGACAGGGGGAGAGACCCAGTACTTC.

This clone was seen a handful of times. This sequence joins TRBV7-2 and TRBJ2-3, with TRBD2 identical over 14 bases. The CDR3 sequence is 16 residues long. V trimming: 5 bases; J trimming: 5 bases; junction bases outside the gene matches: 6. From germline, CDR1 is SGHTA and CDR2 FQGNSA. The CDR3 DNA reads TGTGCCAGCAGCCCAGGACTAGCGGGGGGAATAGATACGCAGTATTTT. Its translation: CASSPGLAGGIDTQYF.

The V call is TRBV30, the J call TRBJ2-3; 9 nucleotides line up with TRBD2. With 0 bases clipped from V and 3 bases from J, the junction kept 7 bases outside the gene matches. The germline V gene encodes CDR1 GTSNPN and CDR2 SVGIG (reference sequence). The CDR3 has 16 residues. The CDR3 spells CAWSVRRGGLTDTQYF. CDR3 DNA sequence: TGTGCCTGGAGTGTACGGCGGGGGGGTCTGACAGATACGCAGTATTTT. Full variable domain (missing parts from reference TRBV30 and TRBJ2-3): SQTIHQWPATLVQPVGSPLSLECTVEGTSNPNLYWYRQAAGRGLQLLFYSVGIGQISSEVPQNLSASRPQDRQFILSSKKLLLSDSGFYLCAWSVRRGGLTDTQYFGPGTRLTVL.

The table lists this clone with a few counts. The chain recombines TRBV5-4 with TRBJ2-1, with 9 bases matching TRBD2. This CDR3 comprises 16 residues. Losses at the gene ends were 0 bases for V and 7 bases for J; bases not matched to a gene: 8. Germline V CDR1 and CDR2: SGHNT, YYREEE (reference sequence). The CDR3 bases are TGTGCCAGCAGCTTGGATTTGCGGGGGGGCACGAATGAGCAGTTCTTC. As protein: CASSLDLRGGTNEQFF.

V is TRBV10-3 and J is TRBJ2-3, with 12 bases matching TRBD2. V shed 10 bases and J 8 bases; nucleotides not matched to a gene: 10. CDR1 and CDR2 (germline): ENHRY, SYGVKD. CDR3 length equals 14 residues. In nucleotides, the CDR3 is TGTGCCACCGAGACCGGACTAGCGGGGCCTACGCAGTATTTT. This gives the protein CATETGLAGPTQYF.

This rearrangement joins TRBV9 to TRBJ2-1; D is perhaps TRBD2 (7 bases). The germline V gene has CDR1 SGDLS and CDR2 YYNGEE. V lost 2 bases and J 3 bases, leaving 12 bases between the germline ends. The CDR3 is 15 residues long. CDR3 bases: TGTGCCAGCAGCGTGGGCGGGGGCATCTACAATGAGCAGTTCTTC. Its protein product is CASSVGGGIYNEQFF.

The chain employs TRBV29-1 and TRBJ2-1, with 7 bases identical to TRBD2. CDR3 length equals 17 residues. CDR1 SQVTM and CDR2 ANQGSEA come from the germline V gene. V lost 4 bases, J lost 0 bases, and 12 bases stayed unmatched. The chain's CDR3 is CSVGGRGRAPSYNEQFF. In DNA, the CDR3 is TGCAGCGTTGGGGGACGGGGGAGGGCCCCCTCCTACAATGAGCAGTTCTTC.

The J gene is TRBJ2-1, the V gene TRBV7-6; 8 bases fit TRBD2. The ends lost 1 base at V and 7 bases at J; junction bases unmatched: 6. Germline V gene lookup returns CDR1 SGHVS and CDR2 FNYEAQ. This CDR3 spans 15 amino acids. CDR3 in DNA: TGTGCCAGCAGCTTAGGAACGGGGGGGCTAAATGAGCAGTTCTTC. This encodes CASSLGTGGLNEQFF.

The chain is built from TRBV9 and TRBJ2-7; 7 bases agree with TRBD2. The V gene end was trimmed by 4 bases and the J gene end by 1 base; junction bases not matched to a gene: 5. Germline values: CDR1 SGDLS, CDR2 YYNGEE. The CDR3 loop spans 14 amino acids. The DNA of the CDR3 is TGTGCCAGCAGCTCCGGGACTATATCCTACGAGCAGTACTTC. It yields the protein CASSSGTISYEQYF. The full variable domain, in which reference TRBV9 and TRBJ2-7 provide the parts outside the CDR3, is DSGVTQTPKHLITATGQRVTLRCSPRSGDLSVYWYQQSLDQGLQFLIQYYNGEERAKGNILERFSAQQFPDLHSELNLSSLELGDSALYFCASSSGTISYEQYFGPGTRLTVT.